A selection of T cell receptor beta chains follows, all from one sample in a study of T cell changes during pregnancy in multiple sclerosis. The repertoire was sequenced with immunoSEQ multiplex PCR; TCRdb's copy has only in-frame clones and lacks some. This repertoire shows about 120,000 clones, roughly 92% found once; its top ten account for 6.2%. The specimen was peripheral blood, collected before pregnancy. The receptor set was obtained from a female donor with multiple sclerosis, enrolled in a pregnancy study. Both conserved end residues are part of each CDR3. A D gene is named only where the DNA matches it firmly. The listing skips clone size in some rows; elsewhere it reads once, few, many or a size class.

d_gene	j_gene	abundance	v_gene	CDR3aa	CDR3nt
-	TRBJ1-4	-	TRBV6-6	CASTGGKRVGEKLFF	TGTGCCAGCACGGGGGGGAAAAGGGTAGGAGAAAAACTGTTTTTT
TRBD1	TRBJ2-2	-	TRBV5-1	CASSPDRATGELFF	TGCGCCAGCAGCCCGGACAGGGCCACCGGGGAGCTGTTTTTT
TRBD1	TRBJ1-5	-	TRBV19	CASSGTGGSNQPQHF	TGTGCCAGTAGCGGGACAGGGGGAAGCAATCAGCCCCAGCATTTT
TRBD1	TRBJ1-2	-	TRBV7-8	CASSPRQGPSYGYTF	TGTGCCAGCAGCCCCCGACAGGGTCCTAGCTATGGCTACACCTTC
-	TRBJ2-1	-	TRBV15	CATSRDLMRDVHYEQFF	TGTGCCACCAGCAGAGATCTTATGCGGGACGTACACTATGAGCAGTTCTTC
-	TRBJ1-1	-	TRBV2	CASSAGNTEAFF	TGTGCCAGCAGTGCGGGGAACACTGAAGCTTTCTTT
TRBD1	TRBJ1-1	-	TRBV27	CASSDLGQGNTEAFF	TGTGCCAGCAGTGATCTGGGACAGGGAAACACTGAAGCTTTCTTT
-	TRBJ1-5	-	TRBV4-1	CARESCNQPQHF	TGCGCCAGGGAGTCTTGCAATCAGCCCCAGCATTTT
-	TRBJ1-2	-	TRBV11-2	CASSLDGTNYGYTF	TGTGCCAGCAGCTTAGACGGGACAAACTATGGCTACACCTTC
-	TRBJ1-2	once	TRBV6-1	CASSRGGYTF	TGTGCCAGCTCAAGGGGGGGCTACACCTTC
TRBD1	TRBJ1-5	-	TRBV6-6	CASSDSDRGRNQPQHF	TGTGCCAGCAGCGACAGCGACAGGGGCCGCAATCAGCCCCAGCATTTT
TRBD1	TRBJ2-2	-	TRBV5-6	CASSRDRVEFFTGELFF	TGTGCCAGCAGCAGGGACAGGGTGGAATTCTTCACCGGGGAGCTGTTTTTT
-	TRBJ1-4	-	TRBV6-4	CASRTRGGDHEKLFF	TGTGCCAGCAGGACCCGGGGGGGGGATCATGAAAAACTGTTTTTT
TRBD2	TRBJ2-1	-	TRBV12-5	CASGLVGGSGILGSYNEQFF	TGTGCTAGTGGTTTGGTAGGGGGTAGCGGGATTTTGGGCTCCTACAATGAGCAGTTCTTC
-	TRBJ2-4	-	TRBV30	CAWAGTRIAKNIQYF	TGTGCCTGGGCCGGGACTCGGATAGCCAAAAACATTCAGTACTTC
TRBD1	TRBJ2-1	-	TRBV2	CASSYGQGKVYEQFF	TGTGCCAGCAGTTACGGACAGGGAAAAGTGTATGAGCAGTTCTTC
TRBD2	TRBJ2-2	-	TRBV27	CASSYQRGLGLFF	TGTGCCAGCAGTTACCAGCGGGGACTTGGGCTGTTTTTT
TRBD1	TRBJ2-1	-	TRBV5-1	CASSGGTGGYNEQFF	TGCGCCAGCAGCGGCGGGACAGGGGGGTACAATGAGCAGTTCTTC
TRBD1	TRBJ2-7	-	TRBV6-6	CASSHGTGGYEQYF	TGTGCCAGCAGTCATGGGACAGGGGGTTACGAGCAGTACTTC
-	TRBJ1-5	-	TRBV7-8	CASSFGGGHQPQHF	TGTGCCAGCAGCTTCGGGGGGGGACATCAGCCCCAGCATTTT
-	TRBJ1-1	once	TRBV5-1	CASSSRDEGGTEAFF	TGCGCCAGCAGCTCCCGGGATGAAGGGGGCACTGAAGCTTTCTTT
TRBD2	TRBJ2-7	-	TRBV27	CASSSRGAGGRQYF	TGTGCCAGCAGCTCCAGGGGGGCGGGAGGGCGGCAGTACTTC
-	TRBJ1-3	once	TRBV6-6	CASSYRTSSGNTIYF	TGTGCCAGCAGTTACCGCACGAGCTCTGGAAACACCATATATTTT
TRBD1	TRBJ2-5	-	TRBV5-4	CASSLLGQILYF	TGTGCCAGCAGCTTATTGGGACAGATCTTATACTTC
TRBD2	TRBJ2-3	-	TRBV7-6	CASSALSGGVTDTQYF	TGTGCCAGCAGCGCACTAAGTGGGGGGGTGACAGATACGCAGTATTTT
-	TRBJ1-1	once	TRBV28	CASRRLSNEAFF	TGTGCCAGCAGGCGCCTAAGTAATGAAGCTTTCTTT